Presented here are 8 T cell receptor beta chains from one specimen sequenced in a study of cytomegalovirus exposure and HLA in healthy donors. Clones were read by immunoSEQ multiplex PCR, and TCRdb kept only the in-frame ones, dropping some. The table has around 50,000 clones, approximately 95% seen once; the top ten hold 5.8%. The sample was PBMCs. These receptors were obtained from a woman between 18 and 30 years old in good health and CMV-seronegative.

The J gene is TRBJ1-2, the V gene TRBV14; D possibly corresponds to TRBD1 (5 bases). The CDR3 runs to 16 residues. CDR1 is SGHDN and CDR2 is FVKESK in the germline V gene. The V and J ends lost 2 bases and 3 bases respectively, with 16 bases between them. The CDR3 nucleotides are TGTGCCAGCAGCCAAACGGGGGAGGGAAAATACTATGGCTACACCTTC. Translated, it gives CASSQTGEGKYYGYTF.

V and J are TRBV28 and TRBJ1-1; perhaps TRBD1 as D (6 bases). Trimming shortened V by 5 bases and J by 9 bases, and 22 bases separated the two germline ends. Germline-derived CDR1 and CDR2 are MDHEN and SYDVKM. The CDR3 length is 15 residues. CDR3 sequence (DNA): TGTGCCAGCAGTCCACCCCCCGGGACACCCTTAAAAGCTTTCTTT. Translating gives CASSPPPGTPLKAFF.

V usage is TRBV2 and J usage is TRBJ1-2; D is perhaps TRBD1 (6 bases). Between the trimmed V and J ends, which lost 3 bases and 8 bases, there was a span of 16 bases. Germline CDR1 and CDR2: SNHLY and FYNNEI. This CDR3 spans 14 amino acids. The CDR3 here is CASSDNRAVAGYTF. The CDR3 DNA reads TGTGCCAGCAGTGATAACAGGGCGGTGGCAGGCTACACCTTC.

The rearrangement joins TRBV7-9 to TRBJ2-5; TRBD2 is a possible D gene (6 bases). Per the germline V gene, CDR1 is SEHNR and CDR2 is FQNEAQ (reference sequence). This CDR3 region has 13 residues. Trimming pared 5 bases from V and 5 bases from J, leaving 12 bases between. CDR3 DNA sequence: TGTGCCAGCAGCCTGAACAGCGGGGAGACCCAGTACTTC. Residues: CASSLNSGETQYF.

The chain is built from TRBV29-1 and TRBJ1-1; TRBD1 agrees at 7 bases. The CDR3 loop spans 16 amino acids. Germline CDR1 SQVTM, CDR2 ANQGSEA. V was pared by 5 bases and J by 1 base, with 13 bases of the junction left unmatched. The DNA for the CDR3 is TGCAGCGTTCTCCATGACAGGGCAGAGGGGAACACTGAAGCTTTCTTT. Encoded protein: CSVLHDRAEGNTEAFF.

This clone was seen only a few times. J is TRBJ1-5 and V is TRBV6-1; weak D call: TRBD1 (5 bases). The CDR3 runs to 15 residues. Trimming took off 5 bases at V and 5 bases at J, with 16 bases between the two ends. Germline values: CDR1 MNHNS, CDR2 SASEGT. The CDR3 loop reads CASSTGPWRDQPQHF. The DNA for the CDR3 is TGTGCCAGCAGTACGGGACCTTGGAGGGATCAGCCCCAGCATTTT.

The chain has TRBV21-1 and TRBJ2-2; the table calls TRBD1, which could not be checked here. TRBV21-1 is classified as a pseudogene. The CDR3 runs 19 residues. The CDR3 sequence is CASSVQKAGQELNTGELFF. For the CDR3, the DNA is TGTGCCAGCAGCGTACAAAAGGCCGGACAGGAGCTGAACACCGGGGAGCTGTTTTTT.

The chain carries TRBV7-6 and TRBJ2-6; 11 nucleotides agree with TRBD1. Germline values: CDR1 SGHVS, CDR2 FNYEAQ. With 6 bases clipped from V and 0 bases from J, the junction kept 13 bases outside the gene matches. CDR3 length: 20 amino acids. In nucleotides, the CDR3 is TGTGCCAGCAGGTCTGGGACAGGGGGTGGGAGAGGCTCTGGGGCCAACGTCCTGACTTTC. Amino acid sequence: CASRSGTGGGRGSGANVLTF. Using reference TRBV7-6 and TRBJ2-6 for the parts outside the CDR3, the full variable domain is GAGVSQSPRYKVTKRGQDVALRCDPISGHVSLYWYRQALGQGPEFLTYFNYEAQQDKSGLPNDRFSAERPEGSISTLTIQRTEQRDSAMYRCASRSGTGGGRGSGANVLTFGAGSRLTVL.